One sample yielded the 27 T cell receptor beta chains listed below, sequenced in a study of blood T cell repertoires in COVID-19. Only in-frame clones appear in the TCRdb table, and some are missing; sequencing was by immunoSEQ multiplex PCR. The sample contains roughly 310,000 clones, roughly 88% of which appear only once. Sequencing was performed on peripheral blood. The source of these receptors is a woman in her thirties with COVID-19, enrolled during active disease.

V usage is TRBV5-1 and J usage is TRBJ2-7; weak D call: TRBD2 (5 bases). CDR3 length: 15 amino acids. The V end lost 0 bases, the J end lost 6 bases, and 16 bases lay between the germline ends. Germline loops: CDR1 SGHRS, CDR2 YFSETQ. CDR3 nucleotide sequence: TGCGCCAGCAGCTTGGAACCCCGGGGTGTCGGCGAGCAGTACTTC. It codes for CASSLEPRGVGEQYF.

The chain recombines TRBV19 with TRBJ2-2; TRBD1 aligns across 7 bases. The CDR3 runs to 14 residues. V was clipped by 4 bases and J by 8 bases; unmatched bases: 7. Germline CDR1 and CDR2: LNHDA and SQIVND (reference sequence). The CDR3 DNA is TGTGCCAGTAGTAGCCGACAGGGCTCGGGGGAGCTGTTTTTT. Protein: CASSSRQGSGELFF.

The chain employs TRBV6-6 and TRBJ1-3, with 7 nucleotides matching TRBD1. This CDR3 has 16 amino acids. Germline assignment: CDR1 MNHNY and CDR2 SVGAGI (reference sequence). V lost 2 bases and J lost 4; bases outside the gene matches: 8. CDR3 DNA sequence: TGTGCCAGCAGTTACGGCGGAGGGGGCTCCGGAAACACCATATATTTT. Its translation: CASSYGGGGSGNTIYF.

The chain links TRBV24-1 to TRBJ2-2, with 9 bases that match TRBD2. J was trimmed by 5 bases and V by 3 bases; bases with no gene match: 6. There are 16 residues in the CDR3. The V gene's germline CDR1 is KGHDR and CDR2 SFDVKD. DNA of the CDR3: TGTGCCACCAGTGATGGGATAGCGGGAGAAACCGGGGAGCTGTTTTTT. Translated, it gives CATSDGIAGETGELFF.

V and J are TRBV18 and TRBJ2-1; TRBD2 agrees at 13 bases. Germline loops: CDR1 KGHSH, CDR2 LQKENI. The trim removed 4 bases at V and 5 bases at J, leaving 20 bases unmatched. The CDR3 extends over 21 amino acids. The CDR3 nucleotides read TGTGCCAGCTCACTTCGGGTACTAGCGGGAGGGCCAAAACAGAAAAACAATGAGCAGTTCTTC. It yields the protein CASSLRVLAGGPKQKNNEQFF.

This chain joins TRBV9 and TRBJ1-4, with D tentatively TRBD1 (6 bases). Trimming left V 5 bases short and J 0 bases short, with 8 bases between. Germline V CDR1 and CDR2: SGDLS, YYNGEE. The CDR3 runs 14 residues. The CDR3 sequence is CASSGQSTNEKLFF. CDR3 sequence (DNA): TGTGCCAGCAGTGGACAGTCAACTAATGAAAAACTGTTTTTT. Full variable domain (remainder filled in from reference TRBV9 and TRBJ1-4): DSGVTQTPKHLITATGQRVTLRCSPRSGDLSVYWYQQSLDQGLQFLIQYYNGEERAKGNILERFSAQQFPDLHSELNLSSLELGDSALYFCASSGQSTNEKLFFGSGTQLSVL.

The CDR3 spells CASSADNLPNQPQHF. The DNA for the CDR3 is TGTGCCAGCAGCGCAGACAATCTCCCCAATCAGCCCCAGCATTTT. The chain couples TRBV6-5 to TRBJ1-5, with no clear D. CDR1 and CDR2 from the germline V gene are MNHEY and SVGAGI. There are 15 residues in the CDR3. V lost 6 bases and J lost 3, with 15 bases in between.

The V call is TRBV27, the J call TRBJ2-1; 7 nucleotides agree with TRBD2. With V trimmed by 3 bases and J by 4 bases, 9 bases remained unmatched. The CDR3 is 16 residues long. In germline, CDR1 is MNHEY, CDR2 SMNVEV (reference sequence). CDR3 sequence reads: CASSFIAGGGYNEQFF. The DNA of the CDR3 is TGTGCCAGCAGTTTTATCGCCGGGGGAGGGTACAATGAGCAGTTCTTC.

This chain uses TRBV7-8 with TRBJ1-1; 8 bases are shared with TRBD1. J was trimmed by 1 base and V by 1 base; bases with no gene match: 2. This CDR3 is built from 15 residues. From germline, CDR1 is SGHVS and CDR2 FQNEAQ. The CDR3 DNA sequence: TGTGCCAGCAGCTTAGGGACAGGGAAGAACACTGAAGCTTTCTTT. It encodes CASSLGTGKNTEAFF.

The rearrangement joins TRBV11-2 to TRBJ1-1, with a tentative D call TRBD1 (5 bases). CDR1 and CDR2 (germline): SGHAT, FQNNGV. Trimming took 2 bases from V and 0 from J, leaving 10 bases between them. The CDR3 extends over 15 amino acids. CDR3 nucleotides: TGTGCCAGCAGCTTATTTCTGGACATGAACACTGAAGCTTTCTTT. It encodes CASSLFLDMNTEAFF.

A few counts support this clone. The chain links TRBV2 to TRBJ2-5; a weak D match, TRBD1 (8 bases). Per the germline V gene, CDR1 is SNHLY and CDR2 is FYNNEI. Trimming shortened V by 5 bases and J by 5 bases, and 18 bases separated the two germline ends. CDR3 length: 15 amino acids. The CDR3 protein is CASSSDTGGGETQYF. DNA for the CDR3: TGTGCCAGCAGTTCGGATACAGGGGGGGGCGAGACCCAGTACTTC.

This clone was detected once. V usage is TRBV5-1 and J usage is TRBJ2-3, with 10 positions matching TRBD2. The germline gives CDR1 SGHRS, CDR2 YFSETQ. V trimming: 4 bases; J trimming: 0 bases; junction bases outside the gene matches: 8. The CDR3 contains 17 residues. For the CDR3, the DNA is TGCGCCAGCAGCCCCGGGACTAGCGCGACTAGCACAGATACGCAGTATTTT. Its translation: CASSPGTSATSTDTQYF.

The table lists this clone with a count of one. The chain joins TRBV5-4 to TRBJ2-3; 12 bases are a match to TRBD2. The CDR3 has 15 residues. The J segment lost 6 bases and the V segment lost 3 bases, leaving 5 bases of the junction unmatched. The V gene's germline CDR1 is SGHNT and CDR2 YYREEE (reference sequence). In DNA, the CDR3 is TGTGCCAGCAGCTCCACTAGCGGGAGGCTCGATACGCAGTATTTT. This translates into CASSSTSGRLDTQYF.

This rearrangement joins TRBV5-1 to TRBJ2-2; TRBD1 aligns across 7 bases. The CDR3 totals 16 residues. V was pared by 0 bases and J by 3 bases, with 5 bases of the junction left unmatched. CDR1 SGHRS and CDR2 YFSETQ come from the germline V gene. CDR3 loop: CASSLVGQGDTGELFF. CDR3 DNA: TGCGCCAGCAGCTTGGTAGGGCAGGGGGACACCGGGGAGCTGTTTTTT.

The chain couples TRBV7-2 to TRBJ2-7; 7 nucleotides line up with TRBD1. The CDR3 covers 14 residues. Germline V gene sequence: CDR1 SGHTA, CDR2 FQGNSA. The junction had 4 bases not matched to a gene; V was cut back by 2 bases and J by 3 bases. Here the CDR3 DNA reads TGTGCCAGCAGCTTAAGTGGACAGGTCTACGAGCAGTACTTC. Its protein product is CASSLSGQVYEQYF.

V is TRBV19 and J is TRBJ1-1, with 8 bases fitting TRBD1. The CDR3 has 17 residues. Losses at the gene ends were 6 bases for V and 1 base for J; bases not matched to a gene: 13. Germline CDR1 is LNHDA and CDR2 is SQIVND (reference sequence). The CDR3 DNA follows: TGTGCCAGTAGCAAAGGGACAGGATTTAGTAAGAACACTGAAGCTTTCTTT. Protein: CASSKGTGFSKNTEAFF.

This sequence joins TRBV5-4 and TRBJ2-7; 10 nucleotides match TRBD2. V lost 0 bases to trimming and J lost 6 bases; unmatched junction nucleotides: 9. Germline-derived CDR1 and CDR2 are SGHNT and YYREEE (reference sequence). The CDR3 consists of 16 residues. The CDR3 DNA is TGTGCCAGCAGCTTGGGCTCTAGCGGGAGCGGAGGCGAGCAGTACTTC. Translation gives CASSLGSSGSGGEQYF. The whole variable domain, remainder taken from reference TRBV5-4 and TRBJ2-7, is ETGVTQSPTHLIKTRGQQVTLRCSSQSGHNTVSWYQQALGQGPQFIFQYYREEENGRGNFPPRFSGLQFPNYSSELNVNALELDDSALYLCASSLGSSGSGGEQYFGPGTRLTVT.

V and J are TRBV5-6 and TRBJ1-2, with TRBD1 identical over 10 bases. V shed 4 bases, J shed 5 bases, and the junction held 2 bases outside the gene matches. The CDR3 is 13 residues long. Germline values: CDR1 SGHDT, CDR2 YYEEEE. The CDR3 spells CASSPDRGYGYTF. The CDR3, as DNA: TGTGCCAGCAGCCCGGACAGGGGGTATGGCTACACCTTC.

This clone was counted between two and nine times. The chain links TRBV28 to TRBJ1-2; D not resolved. Germline V lookup: CDR1 MDHEN, CDR2 SYDVKM. The length of the CDR3 is 15 residues. V was trimmed by 5 bases and J by 7 bases, leaving 20 bases between them. The chain's CDR3 is CASSPHAGPWSGYTF. The CDR3 region has the DNA TGTGCCAGCAGTCCCCATGCGGGCCCCTGGAGTGGCTACACCTTC.

The gene calls are TRBV6-1 and TRBJ1-2; no clear D. V lost 4 bases and J 2 bases, leaving 17 bases between the germline ends. Germline-derived CDR1 and CDR2 are MNHNS and SASEGT. There are 16 residues in the CDR3. CDR3 sequence reads: CASSAGEAYFNYGYTF. In DNA form, the CDR3 reads TGTGCCAGCAGTGCCGGAGAAGCTTACTTCAACTATGGCTACACCTTC.

The gene calls are TRBV5-1 and TRBJ2-4; D not certain. Trimming removed 0 bases at V and 9 bases at J, with 16 bases between. CDR1 is SGHRS, CDR2 YFSETQ, per germline. This CDR3 region has 15 residues. The CDR3: CASSLAPGQEGIQYF. CDR3 bases: TGCGCCAGCAGCTTGGCCCCAGGCCAGGAAGGCATTCAGTACTTC.

The chain carries TRBV11-2 and TRBJ2-7; no clear D. The V end was cut by 0 bases, the J end by 0 bases, with 9 bases between. There are 15 residues in the CDR3. The germline V gene encodes CDR1 SGHAT and CDR2 FQNNGV. The CDR3 DNA reads TGTGCCAGCAGCTTAGATCTCCCCTACTCCTACGAGCAGTACTTC. This encodes CASSLDLPYSYEQYF.

Only one count was recorded for this clone. J is TRBJ2-1 and V is TRBV27; 7 bases align to TRBD2. The CDR3 sequence is 15 residues long. V lost 4 bases and J lost 9; bases outside the gene matches: 12. The germline V gene encodes CDR1 MNHEY and CDR2 SMNVEV (reference sequence). CDR3 protein: CASSWGGRRGTEQFF. Here the CDR3 DNA reads TGTGCCAGCAGTTGGGGCGGGAGAAGAGGTACTGAGCAGTTCTTC.

This clone was seen once. The V gene is TRBV30, the J gene TRBJ1-5, with a weak D call TRBD1 (6 bases). V lost 0 bases and J lost 4, with 13 bases in between. Per the germline V gene, CDR1 is GTSNPN and CDR2 is SVGIG (reference sequence). The CDR3 contains 15 residues. CDR3 sequence: CAWSVRAGANQPQHF. The CDR3 DNA sequence: TGTGCCTGGAGTGTACGGGCAGGGGCTAATCAGCCCCAGCATTTT.

The chain has TRBV6-1 and TRBJ1-2, with 9 bases identical to TRBD1. J gave up 4 bases and V 4 bases, and 10 bases lay outside the gene matches. CDR1 is MNHNS and CDR2 is SASEGT in the germline V gene. The CDR3 spans 16 residues. CDR3 protein: CASSVPDRGEGYGYTF. In nucleotides, the CDR3 is TGTGCCAGCAGTGTTCCGGACAGGGGAGAGGGCTATGGCTACACCTTC.

V and J are TRBV25-1 and TRBJ1-1; TRBD1 is a possible D gene (6 bases). Trimming shortened V by 9 bases and J by 8 bases, and 10 bases separated the two germline ends. Germline loops: CDR1 MGHDK, CDR2 SYGVNS. CDR3 length equals 10 residues. Written as DNA, the CDR3 is TGTGCCAGGGGGACAAGCGAAGCTTTCTTT. Its protein product is CARGTSEAFF.

J is TRBJ2-1 and V is TRBV19; 10 bases agree with TRBD2. The CDR3 has 16 amino acids. Germline assignment: CDR1 LNHDA and CDR2 SQIVND (reference sequence). Trimming took 7 bases from V and 9 from J; bases not matched to a gene: 15. The CDR3 DNA reads TGTGCCAGTATGGAAGGAGCTAGCGGGAGAATACGTGAGCAGTTCTTC. Translation: CASMEGASGRIREQFF. Filled out from reference TRBV19 and TRBJ2-1, the complete variable domain reads DGGITQSPKYLFRKEGQNVTLSCEQNLNHDAMYWYRQDPGQGLRLIYYSQIVNDFQKGDIAEGYSVSREKKESFPLTVTSAQKNPTAFYLCASMEGASGRIREQFFGPGTRLTVL.